This T cell receptor (beta chain) was recovered during a study of T-cell reconstitution after alpha-beta-depleted transplantation in children. Germline CDR1 SGHDN, CDR2 FVKESK. The length of the CDR3 is 16 residues. With V trimmed by 0 bases and J by 2 bases, 7 bases remained unmatched. In its sample, this clonotype was seen a few times. Unique molecular identifiers tagged the TCRbeta library. From the PCR reads, TCRdb called clonotypes with MiXCR, one entry per CDR3 protein. This repertoire shows about half a million distinct CDR3 sequences, roughly an eighth found once; its top ten account for 4.5% to 6%.

The clonotype comes from a human donor who donated a stem cell graft to a child with combined immunodeficiency. The chain has TRBV14 and TRBJ2-7; TRBD2 matches at 7 bases. Sequencing used PBMCs from the stem cell graft donor, obtained from the stem cell graft. The CDR3 nucleotides read TGTGCCAGCAGCCAAGAGTTCGGGGGGTCAACCTACGAGCAGTACTTC. Protein product: CASSQEFGGSTYEQYF. The full variable domain, with the rest looked up from reference TRBV14 and TRBJ2-7, is EAGVTQFPSHSVIEKGQTVTLRCDPISGHDNLYWYRRVMGKEIKFLLHFVKESKQDESGMPNNRFLAERTGGTYSTLKVQPAELEDSGVYFCASSQEFGGSTYEQYFGPGTRLTVT.